This is a list of T cell receptor beta chains from one sample in a study of CD4 and CD8 cells across lung adenocarcinoma regions. MiXCR, applied by TCRdb to the PCR reads, yields one record per CDR3 protein. The sample consists of approximately 25,000 distinct CDR3 sequences, 40% to 60% of them appearing once. The sample consisted of CD8+ T cells from the center of a lung tumor. The receptors come from a male donor with lung adenocarcinoma. The CD4 and CD8 labels of this study may be unreliable. Each CDR3 is given with its conserved first and last residue. The D gene is left open where the match is weak. Expanded clones get a size class; other rows say once, few or many, or leave the size out.

>NA|TRBJ2-1|TRBV6-1|NA
TGTGCCGGCGGATCCGGGTCCTGCGAGACCCAGTTCTTC
CAGGSGSCETQFF
>NA|TRBJ2-5|TRBV27|NA
TGTGCCAGCAGTAGAACGTCTGAGACCCAGTACTTC
CASSRTSETQYF
>TRBD1|TRBJ1-5|TRBV10-1|NA
TGCGCCAGTCCCCTCCCGGGACAGGGGTGGCACCAGCCCCAGCATTTT
CASPLPGQGWHQPQHF
>NA|TRBJ2-3|TRBV10-3|NA
TGTGCGGGCATGGGGAGGGGGGGCCAAGAGACGCAGTATTTT
CAGMGRGGQETQYF
>TRBD1|TRBJ1-1|TRBV4-1|NA
TGCGCCAGCAGCTTACGACAGGGGGGAACTGAAGCTTTCTTT
CASSLRQGGTEAFF
>NA|TRBJ1-1|TRBV6-1|NA
TGTGCCAGCAGTGCCGAGGGACTTTCGAACACTGAAGCTTTCTTT
CASSAEGLSNTEAFF
>NA|TRBJ2-5|TRBV6-5|NA
TGTGCCAGCAGTTCGCGGGCTGGAGAAGAGGACCAGTACTTC
CASSSRAGEEDQYF
>NA|TRBJ2-1|TRBV6-1|medium-sized
TGTGCCAGCAGTGGTCTAACAGGGAGGTACAATGAGCAGTTCTTC
CASSGLTGRYNEQFF
>NA|TRBJ2-3|TRBV11-3|few
TGTGCCAGCAGCTATCGGGGGTTCTCCACAGATACGCAGTATTTT
CASSYRGFSTDTQYF
>NA|TRBJ1-2|TRBV6-1|NA
TGTGCCAGCAGTCTGGACCGTCGCTATGGCTACACCTTC
CASSLDRRYGYTF
>NA|TRBJ1-5|TRBV6-1|many
TGTGCCAGCAGTGAAGCGAGGGGCGGGCAGCCCCAGCATTTT
CASSEARGGQPQHF
>NA|TRBJ2-3|TRBV10-1|once
TGCGCCAGCAGTGGCCCGGAGCTGGGAGCCACAGACACGCAGTATTTC
CASSGPELGATDTQYF
>NA|TRBJ2-5|TRBV6-1|NA
TGTGCCAGCACCTCAGGGGTAGAGACCCAGTACTTC
CASTSGVETQYF
>NA|TRBJ2-3|TRBV7-2|NA
TGTGCCAGCAGCTTGGGGTCGGGAGCCAAAGATACGCAGTACTTT
CASSLGSGAKDTQYF
>NA|TRBJ2-5|TRBV7-3|NA
TGTGCCGGCTGCTTTGGAGGGCAAAAGACCCAGTATTTC
CAGCFGGQKTQYF
>NA|TRBJ2-4|TRBV7-2|NA
TGCGGCGTCTCGGGGCTGTGGGGAAAAGATACGCAGTACTTT
CGVSGLWGKDTQYF
>TRBD2|TRBJ2-1|TRBV6-1|many
TGTGCCAGCAGCCCGATGACTAGCGGGAGGCAGTTCTTC
CASSPMTSGRQFF
>NA|TRBJ2-3|TRBV6-1|NA
TGTGCCAGCAGGCTGGGGACCGGGGCGCAGTATTTT
CASRLGTGAQYF
>TRBD2|TRBJ2-5|TRBV10-3|NA
TGTGCCATGGGGGGTGGGGGTAGCGGGATAAAGACGCAGTACTTC
CAMGGGGSGIKTQYF
>TRBD2|TRBJ2-1|TRBV6-1|few
TGTGCCAGCATCGCCGGGACTAGCGGGCCCAATGAGCAGTTCTTC
CASIAGTSGPNEQFF
>NA|TRBJ2-4|TRBV10-2|NA
TGCGCCGTCTCGGAGTCACGAGCCAGAGGCATTCAGTACTTC
CAVSESRARGIQYF
>NA|TRBJ1-6|TRBV6-1|many
TGTGCCGCCTCCCTAGAAAATAATTCACCCCTCCACTTT
CAASLENNSPLHF
>NA|TRBJ2-3|TRBV6-1|NA
TGTGCCAGCAGCGGACGGCCGGTGAGCACAGATACGCAGTATTTT
CASSGRPVSTDTQYF
>NA|TRBJ2-7|TRBV7-2|NA
TGTGCCAGCAGCAGGGACTCTTCCTACGAGCAGTACTTC
CASSRDSSYEQYF
>NA|TRBJ2-3|TRBV12-3/TRBV12-4|NA
TGTGCCAGCACTGGGGGCTTGACAGATACGCAGTATTTT
CASTGGLTDTQYF
>NA|TRBJ2-1|TRBV6-1|few
TGTGCCAGCAGTACCGTAGATGAGCAGTTCTTC
CASSTVDEQFF
>NA|TRBJ2-6|TRBV3-1|NA
TGTGCCAGCAGCCAATACAGGGAGACCAACGTCCTGACTTTC
CASSQYRETNVLTF
>TRBD2|TRBJ2-2|TRBV6-1|few
TGTGCCAGCAGTGAACCGGGACTAGCGGGCACCGGGGAGCTGTTTTTT
CASSEPGLAGTGELFF
>TRBD2|TRBJ2-7|TRBV4-1|many
TGCGCCAGCAGCCAAGGAACTAGCGGGAGATACGAGCAGTACTTC
CASSQGTSGRYEQYF
>TRBD2|TRBJ2-1|TRBV6-5|few
TGTGCCAGCAGTTCGGCTAGCGGGAGATCGGCCTACAATGAGCAGTTCTTC
CASSSASGRSAYNEQFF
>TRBD2|TRBJ2-7|TRBV5-1|NA
TGCGCCAGCAGCAAACGGGAGGGCAGCAACGAGCAGTACTTC
CASSKREGSNEQYF
>TRBD1|TRBJ2-7|TRBV9|NA
TGTGCCAGCAGCCTGGACCCCGGGACAGGGAATTACGAGCAGTACTTC
CASSLDPGTGNYEQYF
>TRBD2|TRBJ2-3|TRBV12-3/TRBV12-4|few
TGTGCCAGCAGTAATCCTAGCGGGAGGGGGAGAGAGACGCAGTATTTC
CASSNPSGRGRETQYF
>TRBD2|TRBJ2-5|TRBV10-1|NA
TGCGCGGGGAGTGGGGGACTAGCCCAAGGGACCCAGTACTTC
CAGSGGLAQGTQYF
>TRBD2|TRBJ2-5|TRBV10-2|many
TGCGCCAGCAGTGGGGGGGGGACTAGCGGGACACATGAGACCCAGTACTTC
CASSGGGTSGTHETQYF
>NA|TRBJ2-7|TRBV27|NA
TGTGCCGGGAGTCCCGGGGCCCGCGGCAGAGATACGCAGTACTTC
CAGSPGARGRDTQYF
>NA|TRBJ2-3|TRBV27|NA
TGTGCCAGCAGCCAAGGGGTTTCTGCGGGTCGGGTGGGCACAGATACGCAGTATTTT
CASSQGVSAGRVGTDTQYF
>TRBD2|TRBJ2-5|TRBV5-1|NA
TGCGCCAGCAGCTTACTAGCGGGAGAAACAGAGACCCAGTACTTC
CASSLLAGETETQYF
>TRBD2|TRBJ2-7|TRBV6-1|NA
TGTGCCAGCAGGGGTCAGCGGGGGGTATCCTACGAGCAGTACTTC
CASRGQRGVSYEQYF
>TRBD1|TRBJ2-1|TRBV6-1|NA
TGTGCCAGCAGTGAGACAGGGGGCTCCTACAATGAGCAGTTCTTC
CASSETGGSYNEQFF
>TRBD2|TRBJ2-2|TRBV6-5|NA
TGTGCCAGCAGGTATCTCGGGAGCGGGGCGCTGTATTTT
CASRYLGSGALYF
>NA|TRBJ2-1|TRBV6-5|NA
TGTGCCAGCAGTTTCGAGGCTAGGAGGAAGAATAAGCAGTTCTTC
CASSFEARRKNKQFF
>NA|TRBJ2-3|TRBV6-1|NA
TGTGCCAGTGCGGGAGCCGGGGCAGGGGACCGGGATACGCAGTATTTT
CASAGAGAGDRDTQYF
>NA|TRBJ2-3|TRBV3-1|few
TGTGCCAGCAGCCAAGTGGGGGCCTCGTCCGATACGCAGTATTTT
CASSQVGASSDTQYF
>NA|TRBJ1-2|TRBV27|many
TGTGCCAGCAGTGGTGGGGGAAGTAGACGACCTGGCTATGGCTACACCTTC
CASSGGGSRRPGYGYTF
>TRBD1|TRBJ1-2|TRBV4-1|NA
TGCGCCAGCAGCCACTTCAGGGGGGGGGACACTGAAGCTTTCTTC
CASSHFRGGDTEAFF
>NA|TRBJ1-1|TRBV6-5|many
TGTGCCAGCAGTTACTCTGGTACGGGGGTAGACACTGAAGCTTTCTTT
CASSYSGTGVDTEAFF
>NA|TRBJ1-2|TRBV23-1|NA
TGCGCCAGCAGTCAATCTCAACGCGGGGGGCGCGACTATGGCTACACCTTC
CASSQSQRGGRDYGYTF
>TRBD1|TRBJ1-3|TRBV5-1|once
TGCGCCAGCAGGCCCGACAGGGTACTTAAGGGAGGAAACACCATATATTTT
CASRPDRVLKGGNTIYF
>TRBD1|TRBJ2-7|TRBV6-9|few
TGTGCCAGCAGTCGATTACAGGGGCACACTTTCTACGAGCAGTACTTC
CASSRLQGHTFYEQYF
>NA|TRBJ2-5|TRBV4-2|NA
TGTGCCAGCAGCCCCCAGGGTGAGACCCAGTACTTC
CASSPQGETQYF
>NA|TRBJ2-1|TRBV4-1|medium-sized
TGCGCCAGCAGCGCCGACTACTACAATGAGCAGTTCTTC
CASSADYYNEQFF
>TRBD1|TRBJ2-5|TRBV12-5|few
TGTGCTAGTGGTTTGGTACAGGGGGCCTCAGCGGGACGATTCGAGACCCAGTACTTC
CASGLVQGASAGRFETQYF
>NA|TRBJ2-4|TRBV27|once
TGTGCCAGCAGTCGGTCGGGGGCCTACAATGAGCAGTACTTC
CASSRSGAYNEQYF